Here is one TCR beta chain with its context. Its recognized antigen is unknown. Base qualities are not at hand, and no much larger clone is one base apart. The sample belongs to a study of cytomegalovirus exposure and HLA in healthy donors (dated by TCRdb to between 2016 and 2019). Background on the whole study: According to an earlier analysis of 587 of the donors, roughly 180 million T cells yielded 117 million unique TCR beta sequences and 276 Gb of sequence data. Donor age, sex, ethnicity and CMV serostatus were compiled alongside the repertoire data. An early release covering roughly 640 HLA-typed donors comprised approximately 300 gigabases of sequencing data and approximately 80 million unique TCR sequences. The study aimed to test whether signatures of past pathogen exposure could be identified by cataloging public T cell receptors. All discovery cohort repertoires had been generated using a single sequencing platform. A later genetic analysis took genome-wide SNP genotypes for about 55% of the roughly 700 donors and used that subset as a discovery cohort. In addition to the first cohort of 650 to 750 subjects, a separate validation cohort of about 120 different subjects was used. The genetic ancestry cluster associated with self-reported Caucasian donors included approximately 85% of the approximately 410 genotyped donors. Because of strong linkage in the cohort, roughly five DR-DQ haplotypes were treated as single units for association and clustering. To decide whether each TCR beta V gene segment behaved as functional or pseudogenic, an earlier analysis of 587 of the donors relied on high-throughput TCR beta sequencing. A later analysis re-examined previously published TCR beta repertoires from 500 to 700 donors and added high-resolution HLA genotyping to investigate patterns of TCR occurrence. The study profiled the T cell repertoires of some 610 subjects by immunosequencing and related them to cytomegalovirus serostatus. High-throughput TCR immunosequencing, statistical association of individual TCRs with disease status, and machine learning were combined to predict cytomegalovirus infection status. Typing coverage varied by locus: roughly 620-640 donors for A, B, C, DRB1 and DQB1; some 520 for DQA1; nearly 610 for DPA1; 400 to 480 for DPB1. HLA typing covered class I and class II loci at four-digit resolution. The later analysis used no new phenotypic data to find candidate immune exposures, relying instead on TCR beta sequences and their occurrence across donors. Among 398 genotyped donors of the cohort, an average of roughly 240,000 unique TCR beta nucleotide sequences were sequenced per donor, about a sixth of them non-productive.

What the work shows at the level of the full study, not this receptor alone: In vitro tests confirmed that a few of the cytomegalovirus-associated TCR beta chains recognize cytomegalovirus antigens. The only immune exposure information available for the cohort was CMV serostatus. In this cohort, only TCR beta chains were sequenced, and detectable features were limited by the absence of alpha or paired-chain data. Strong co-occurrence of HLA alleles, especially DR and DQ, made assigning TCR associations to individual alleles difficult. Broadly in line with IMGT annotations, most TCR beta V segments showed up in productive rearrangements about 87% or about 30% of the time in an earlier analysis of 450 to 750 of the donors. According to a later analysis, most CMV-associated TCR beta chains appeared to be HLA-restricted, and the HLA associations seemed to be driven largely by CMV exposure. Some IMGT-functional V segments, including TRBV6-2 and TRBV6-3, could not be distinguished by the 87-base-pair reads and were therefore excluded. Because HLA typing was unavailable for some donors at each locus, only the typed subset was used in association tests. The study listed 150 to 200 TCR beta chains as associated with cytomegalovirus. The presence/absence analyses assumed that sequencing depth was roughly uniform across donors, and that assumption may not be true. A later analysis associated about 17,000 TCR beta sequences with specific HLA alleles at a false discovery rate of 0.05. Most TCR sequences were observed very rarely across donors, whereas some public TCRs were present in many individuals. V-gene and J-gene trimming of TCR beta chains was associated with a missense DCLRE1C variant in a later genetic analysis, and the association was replicated in an independent cohort. It was suggested by the authors that the approach could potentially be generalized to other disease states and immunological phenotypes. A later analysis found that TCR association rates varied across HLA loci, with DRB1 alleles showing the most associated TCRs and HLA-C alleles the fewest. Linkage disequilibrium might explain the correlated functional status among segregating V segments, but an unknown experimental factor could not be excluded. The earlier analysis of 450 to 700 of the donors excluded approximately 17 rarely observed V segments, including chromosome 9 orphons, because counts were too low. Compared with equally common non-associated chains, HLA-associated TCR beta chains in a later analysis were more clonally expanded and had lower generation probabilities. A cluster of highly shared sequence variants was judged likely to represent a technical artifact of the sequencing pipeline. In both the original and validation cohorts, the classifier was reported to diagnose cytomegalovirus status with high specificity and sensitivity. In a later analysis, several top co-occurrence clusters were reported to appear linked to parvovirus B19, influenza, CMV and Epstein-Barr virus. A further reported finding was that TCR beta sequences accurately predicted the HLA-A and HLA-B alleles for most subjects in the first cohort. According to a later genetic analysis, donors in an Asian-associated ancestry cluster had fewer N-insertions in productive TCRs than the roughly 670-donor mean.

The cohort comprised hundreds of healthy bone marrow donors. All cohort members were sampled while nominally healthy, although unrecorded immune exposures were likely present. The donor was CMV seropositive and was included in the group of approximately 300 seropositive cohort members. Every donor gave a peripheral blood sample, and the peripheral blood mononuclear cells from that sample were used for TCR beta sequencing. The Qiagen DNeasy Blood Extraction Kit was used to extract genomic DNA from the blood cell samples. The junction carries 20 bases between V and J, which are trimmed by 3 bases and 2 bases respectively. The germline V gene yields SGHVS for CDR1 and FNYEAQ for CDR2. The CDR3 has 17 amino acids, counting the end cysteine and phenylalanine. The retained sequence is limited to the CDR3, 51 bases, with the frame set at the first base. The library relied on the immunoSEQ multiplex PCR assay. The multiplex PCR relied on a mix of 60 forward primers for TCR Vbeta segments and 13 reverse primers for TCR Jbeta segments. Amplification of the CDR3 region of rearranged TCR beta genes was performed with a multiplex PCR assay on genomic DNA. The Illumina HiSeq System was used to sequence the amplified TCR beta libraries as 87-base-pair reads. Processing in the source paper ran as follows. A later analysis counted some 80 million unique TCR beta chains across the 550 to 700 repertoires, and 9 million to 14 million of these chains were shared by at least two donors. Raw reads were error-corrected and collapsed into unique sequences with a nearest-neighbor algorithm that merged closely related sequences to remove PCR and sequencing errors. CDR3 sequences were aligned to IMGT reference sequences to assign V, D and J gene segments. For a sequence to be retained, a match of at least six nucleotides to both a V gene segment and a J gene segment was required. A rearrangement was called productive if the CDR3 had no stop codons and remained in frame with V and J, and every other rearrangement was called non-productive. Following IMGT convention, CDR3 was defined as the stretch from the second conserved V-encoded cysteine to the conserved J-encoded phenylalanine. The earlier analysis of a few hundred of the donors excluded any sequence lacking an unambiguous match to a single V gene segment. In an earlier analysis of around 590 of the donors, a V segment was called functional when productive rearrangements were above 56.7%, and segregating when the standard deviation between donors exceeded 5%. A statistical classification framework was built for diagnosing cytomegalovirus status from the catalog of TCR beta chain sequences. V and J gene assignment, in a later analysis, came from comparing TCR nucleotide sequences with IMGT/GENE-DB human TR gene sequences. Using the TCRdist pipeline, a later analysis assigned CDR3 sequences along with most-parsimonious VDJ recombination scenarios. In a later analysis, every TCR beta chain was defined by the combination of its CDR3 amino acid sequence and its V-gene family, and reads without a unique V-gene family were dropped. To address suspected cross-contamination and a sequencing artifact, a later analysis removed some 620 highly shared, low-generation-probability nucleotide sequences. A later analysis calculated a clonal expansion index for each public chain from normalized within-repertoire ranks of inferred template counts. In a later analysis, generation probabilities were computed using a VDJ recombination model fitted to out-of-frame rearrangements, and the results were checked against IGoR. Hypergeometric tests were used in a later analysis to score TCR-TCR, TCR-HLA and TCR-CMV co-occurrence, with a repertoire-size bias correction applied to the TCR pairs. A later analysis estimated false discovery rates by permuting HLA or CMV assignments 20 times. In a later analysis, co-occurring TCRs were grouped using DBSCAN, and TCRdist sequence similarity was added for clustering within HLA-allele-positive subsets. Repertoires with fewer than 30,000 or more than 120,000 public chains were left out of co-occurrence clustering, as were a handful of repertoires with anomalous nucleotide sharing. TCRdb obtained this table from immuneACCESS and retained in-frame rearrangements with V and J assigned. These tables miss some clones; where compared with another copy, unresolved V genes account for less than half of the shortfall, and the remainder is unexplained. The V and J calls and clone size are taken from that table; D and trimming were inferred from the DNA. The sample table holds about 200,000 clones, of which more than 75% were seen once. Around 3.6% of the sample goes to the ten largest clones.

The rearranged chain carries TRBV7-6 and TRBJ2-7, with the D gene call left open. Material: PBMCs. The TCR was taken from a man aged 35 to 55 in good health and CMV-seropositive. For the CDR3, the sequence is CASSFGDGYPTPYEQYF. The DNA reads TGTGCCAGCAGCTTCGGCGACGGGTACCCCACCCCCTACGAGCAGTACTTC.